This T cell receptor beta chain was found in a study of regulatory T cells in long-lasting Graves disease. This clonotype has just one count. Its antigen is undetermined. This may arise from a read error, as a much more abundant clone is one base away. Documented time point: newly diagnosed GD, antithyroid drugs for less than 3 months. Extracted PBMC RNA gave rise to the TCR library. J gave up 3 bases and V 4 bases, and 5 bases lay outside the gene matches. This CDR3 contains 17 residues. Germline CDR1 and CDR2: SNHLY and FYNNEI. For TCR beta, libraries came from iRepertoire HTBI primers and Arm-PCR of CDR3 regions. TCRdb analysed the multiplex PCR reads with MiXCR anew, one entry per CDR3 protein. Among some 460,000 distinct CDR3 sequences, 16% were seen once, and the ten largest hold 9.5% to 15%. Study findings and constraints: A greater number of public clonotypes (over 2,500) was shared by persistent patients than by new patients (roughly 880).

The sample was also linked to a second study, of T cells in Graves' hyperthyroidism and ophthalmopathy.

The V call is TRBV2, the J call TRBJ2-1; 14 nucleotides agree with TRBD2. Material: peripheral blood mononuclear cells (PBMCs), obtained at new diagnosis, from a patient treated with antithyroid drugs. This TCR derives from a man aged 35 to 55 with Graves disease. This CDR3 reads CASSGTSGRTYYNEQFF. The CDR3 region has the DNA TGTGCCAGCAGTGGGACTAGCGGGAGGACCTACTACAATGAGCAGTTCTTC.